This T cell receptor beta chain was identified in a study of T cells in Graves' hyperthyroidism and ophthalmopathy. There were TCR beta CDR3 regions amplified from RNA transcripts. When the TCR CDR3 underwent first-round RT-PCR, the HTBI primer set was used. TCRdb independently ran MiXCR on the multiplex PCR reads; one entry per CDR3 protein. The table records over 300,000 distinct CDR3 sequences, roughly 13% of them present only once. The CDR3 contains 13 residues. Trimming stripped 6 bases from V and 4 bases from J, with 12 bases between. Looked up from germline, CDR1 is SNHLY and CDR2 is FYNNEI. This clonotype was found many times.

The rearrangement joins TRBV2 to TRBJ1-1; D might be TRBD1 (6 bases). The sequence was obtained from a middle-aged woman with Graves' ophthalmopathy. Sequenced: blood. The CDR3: CASSGEQGTEAFF. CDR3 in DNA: TGTGCCAGCAGCGGAGAACAGGGCACTGAAGCTTTCTTT.